This T cell receptor beta chain appears in the sequencing data of a study of blood T cell repertoires in COVID-19. This CDR3 spans 13 amino acids. Trimming shortened V by 2 bases and J by 2 bases, and 7 bases separated the two germline ends. The germline gives CDR1 SGHRS, CDR2 YFSETQ. This clone was observed once. Other DNA sequences within the sample encode an identical CDR3. Authors' processing steps: Quantification of nucleated cells was approximated via reference gene primer amplification. Profiled with immunoSEQ multiplex PCR; TCRdb holds only in-frame clones, not every one. V and J calls and clone size are those listed in that table; D and trimming were worked out from the DNA. Here the sample spans around 25,000 clones, nearly 90% being singletons.

The sequencing sample was made of peripheral blood. This clonotype originated in a woman aged 60-75 years with active COVID-19. The V call is TRBV5-1, the J call TRBJ1-2, with D hard to call. The CDR3 protein is CASSLVRNYGYTF. The CDR3 DNA reads TGCGCCAGCAGCTTAGTCAGAAACTATGGCTACACCTTC. Full variable domain (rest looked up from reference TRBV5-1 and TRBJ1-2): KAGVTQTPRYLIKTRGQQVTLSCSPISGHRSVSWYQQTPGQGLQFLFEYFSETQRNKGNFPGRFSGRQFSNSRSEMNVSTLELGDSALYLCASSLVRNYGYTFGSGTRLTVV.